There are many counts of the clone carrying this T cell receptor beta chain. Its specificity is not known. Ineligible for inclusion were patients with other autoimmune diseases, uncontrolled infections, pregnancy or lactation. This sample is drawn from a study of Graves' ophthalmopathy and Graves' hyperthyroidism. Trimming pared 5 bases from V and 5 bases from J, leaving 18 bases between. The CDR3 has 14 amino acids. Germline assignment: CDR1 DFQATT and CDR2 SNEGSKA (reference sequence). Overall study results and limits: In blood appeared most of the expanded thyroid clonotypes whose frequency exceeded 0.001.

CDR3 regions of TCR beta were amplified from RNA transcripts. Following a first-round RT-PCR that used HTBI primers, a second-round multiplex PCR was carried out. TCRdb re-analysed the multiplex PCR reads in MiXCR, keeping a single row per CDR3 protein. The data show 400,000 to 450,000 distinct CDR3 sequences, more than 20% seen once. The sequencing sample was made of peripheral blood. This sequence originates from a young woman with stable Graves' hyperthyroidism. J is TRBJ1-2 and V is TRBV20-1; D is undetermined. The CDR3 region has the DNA TGCAGTGCTCCCAAACAGCTCGGAGGATATGGCTACACCTTC. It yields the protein CSAPKQLGGYGYTF.